This T cell receptor beta chain was profiled in a study of T cells in Graves' hyperthyroidism and ophthalmopathy. The CDR3 regions of TCR beta were amplified from RNA transcripts. A first-round RT-PCR of the TCR CDR3 used the HTBI primer set. TCRdb used MiXCR to reprocess the multiplex PCR reads, holding one entry per CDR3 protein. Found here are about 520,000 distinct CDR3 sequences, roughly a quarter of them singletons; the top ten hold 10% to 12%. The CDR3 sequence is 13 residues long. From germline, CDR1 is MNHEY and CDR2 SVGEGT. Points on this clonotype: At one of its ends the junction is not consistent with the germline gene, which may arise from a read error.

Ophthalmopathy patients had moderate-to-severe active disease, CAS ≥3, NOSPECS ≥4, and disease duration under 3 months. The authors obtained PBMCs from 9 to 10 ml of fresh peripheral blood. This rearrangement joins TRBV6-2 or TRBV6-3 to TRBJ2-7; D is unclear. The sequenced sample was blood. This TCR was sampled from a woman younger than 45 with Graves' ophthalmopathy. The CDR3 loop reads CASSPSPANDQYF. DNA for the CDR3: TGTGCCAGCAGTCCGTCTCCCGCGAACGATCAGTACTTC.